These T cell receptor beta chains were read from a single sample in a study of T cells in Graves' hyperthyroidism and ophthalmopathy. TCRdb itself ran the multiplex PCR reads through MiXCR, one entry per CDR3 protein. Found here are hundreds of thousands of distinct CDR3 sequences, more than 30% of them singletons; the top ten hold about 9%. The sample comprised blood. The receptors were sampled from a man aged 18 to 35 with Graves' hyperthyroidism. Each CDR3 is given with its conserved first and last residue.

J,V,CDR3
TRBJ2-7,TRBV20-1,CSASRAGGAYEQYF
TRBJ2-2,TRBV27,CASSFPGSTGELFF
TRBJ2-7,TRBV2,CASSRTGAKVFEQYF
TRBJ2-7,TRBV7-2,CASQPVQGGTYEQYF
TRBJ1-6,TRBV2,CASTYRDGYNSPLHF
TRBJ1-2,TRBV3-1,CATTRLGNYGYTF
TRBJ1-4,TRBV20-1,CSARDWTGGTREKLFF
TRBJ2-7,TRBV6-1,CAGSPAGGSYEQYF
TRBJ2-5,TRBV12-3/TRBV12-4,CASSFSDRGTTQYF
TRBJ1-5,TRBV19,CASAGSINQPQHF
TRBJ2-3,TRBV9,CASTGASGGTDTQYF
TRBJ2-5,TRBV27,CASRLEAGGAGETQYF
TRBJ2-2,TRBV7-9,CASSILAAANTGELFF
TRBJ2-5,TRBV7-2,CASSLGEVRYF
TRBJ1-5,TRBV25-1,CASSEAGTGQPQHF
TRBJ2-7,TRBV11-2,CASRPDGAYEQYF
TRBJ1-5,TRBV19,CASRTDRGRHQPQHF
TRBJ2-5,TRBV4-1,CASSQGSGLAGETQYF
TRBJ2-2,TRBV14,CVSSQDEQGAGELFF
TRBJ2-7,TRBV7-8,CASSPELRYEQYF
TRBJ2-5,TRBV4-1,CASSQTRGVRETQYF
TRBJ1-4,TRBV7-2,CASSLTDGGKLFF
TRBJ1-1,TRBV9,CASSVAGQTNTEAFF
TRBJ2-5,TRBV6-5,CASSPEGGEIQYF
TRBJ1-4,TRBV7-6,CASSAGVAKEKLFF
TRBJ2-7,TRBV2,CASSDSNRAHEQYF
TRBJ1-1,TRBV18,CASSPPKPGLAEAFF
TRBJ1-2,TRBV20-1,CSAFPEDRDNYGYTF
TRBJ1-1,TRBV7-9,CASSLGTGVWTEAFF
TRBJ2-7,TRBV5-6,CASSFGGQPYEQYF
TRBJ1-3,TRBV7-6,CAWGIAGNTIYF
TRBJ1-5,TRBV19,CASSPTGAPYSNQPQHF
TRBJ2-5,TRBV7-3,CASSRTGSAETQYF
TRBJ2-5,TRBV5-4,CASSLSSLAGGKETQYF
TRBJ2-2,TRBV10-1,CASSGEQGANTGELFF
TRBJ1-6,TRBV29-1,CSVESGTDNSPLHF
TRBJ1-6,TRBV20-1,CSARTGQGNSPLHF